These 12 T cell receptor beta chains came from one sample sequenced in a study of shared clonotypes between healthy human individuals. Sequenced by immunoSEQ multiplex PCR; TCRdb stores in-frame clones only, minus some. The sample comprises fewer than 500,000 clones, 75% to 80% of which are singletons, and around 13% rests with the top ten. The sample comprised PBMCs. The receptors here all came from a woman aged 40 to 49 in good health. Some clones in this sample may be carry-over from other donors' samples.

The chain uses TRBV4-1 and TRBJ1-1, with D perhaps matching TRBD1 (5 bases). The germline V gene has CDR1 MGHRA and CDR2 YSYEKL. The CDR3 has 18 amino acids. V gave up 2 bases and J gave up 4 bases, with 23 bases separating them. In DNA, the CDR3 is TGCGCCAGCAGCCAATTCCTCCCTTCGGGGGGTAGGGGCACTGAAGCTTTCTTT. Translating gives CASSQFLPSGGRGTEAFF.

This sequence joins TRBV7-6 and TRBJ2-1; D is tentatively TRBD1 or TRBD2 (5 bases each). CDR1 and CDR2 (germline): SGHVS, FNYEAQ. Deletions cut 5 bases from V and 1 base from J, with 12 bases between. CDR3 size: 15 residues. In DNA, the CDR3 is TGTGCCAGCAGCACGGGACCGAGATCCTACAATGAGCAGTTCTTC. Translated: CASSTGPRSYNEQFF.

The CDR3 protein is CASSSQGGEGNTIYF. The CDR3 region has the DNA TGTGCCAGCAGTTCACAGGGCGGCGAAGGAAACACCATATATTTT. This chain joins TRBV7-9 and TRBJ1-3, with D tentatively TRBD1 (6 bases). V was pared by 6 bases and J by 4 bases, with 16 bases between. The CDR3 totals 15 residues. CDR1 is SEHNR and CDR2 is FQNEAQ in the germline V gene (reference sequence).

The chain links TRBV29-1 to TRBJ2-5; D is possibly TRBD2 (6 bases). Trimming pared 7 bases from V and 8 bases from J, leaving 20 bases between. Germline V gene sequence: CDR1 SQVTM, CDR2 ANQGSEA. The CDR3 is made up of 13 amino acids. The DNA of the CDR3 is TGCAGCGCCACCCGGGACTCGACTGATACCCAGTACTTC. This translates into CSATRDSTDTQYF.

The chain joins TRBV27 to TRBJ2-7, with TRBD2 as a possible D gene (7 bases). CDR1 is MNHEY and CDR2 is SMNVEV in the germline V gene (reference sequence). The V gene lost 7 bases and the J gene lost 5 bases, with 21 bases spanning the gap. The CDR3 has 15 residues. CDR3 region: CASNLLGGGPHEQYF. For the CDR3, the DNA is TGTGCCAGCAACCTATTAGGGGGAGGGCCCCACGAGCAGTACTTC.

This chain joins TRBV11-2 and TRBJ2-5; TRBD1 matches 9 bases. Trimming cost V 3 bases and J 7 bases; bases outside gene matches: 12. The germline gives CDR1 SGHAT, CDR2 FQNNGV. The CDR3 runs to 16 residues. CDR3 sequence reads: CASSFNPTGGRVTQYF. The CDR3 bases are TGTGCCAGCAGCTTCAACCCTACAGGGGGCCGAGTGACCCAGTACTTC.

The chain couples TRBV5-1 to TRBJ2-7; tentatively, D is TRBD1 (6 bases). Germline V CDR1 and CDR2: SGHRS, YFSETQ. The CDR3 has 14 residues. V shed 0 bases and J shed 7 bases, with 14 bases lying between them. This CDR3 is CASSLAVGAWEQYF. The CDR3 DNA reads as TGCGCCAGCAGCTTGGCCGTGGGGGCGTGGGAGCAGTACTTC.

This chain uses TRBV7-8 with TRBJ2-7, with 8 bases aligning to TRBD1. Germline V gives CDR1 SGHVS, CDR2 FQNEAQ. The CDR3 consists of 15 residues. The ends lost 5 bases at V and 1 base at J; junction bases unmatched: 7. CDR3 sequence reads: CASSPRTGSSYEQYF. The CDR3 DNA sequence: TGTGCCAGCAGCCCAAGGACAGGGAGTTCCTACGAGCAGTACTTC.

The CDR3, as DNA: TGTGCCAGCAGTGTAACGACACTTAACACTGAAGCTTTCTTT. Residues: CASSVTTLNTEAFF. The V and J genes are TRBV2 and TRBJ1-1; unclear D gene. Germline V gene lookup returns CDR1 SNHLY and CDR2 FYNNEI. Trimming stripped 4 bases from V and 2 bases from J, with 11 bases between. The CDR3 runs to 14 residues.

The chain recombines TRBV10-1 with TRBJ2-7; 9 nucleotides agree with TRBD2. The J segment lost 0 bases and the V segment lost 4 bases, leaving 13 bases of the junction unmatched. The CDR3 consists of 18 residues. Germline V lookup: CDR1 WNHNN, CDR2 SYGVQD (reference sequence). The CDR3 region has the DNA TGCGCCAGCAGTGTTGAGGCTAGCGGGACCCAGAGCTCCTACGAGCAGTACTTC. This translates into CASSVEASGTQSSYEQYF.

In DNA, the CDR3 is TGTGCCAGTAGTGCTTACAATGAGCAGTTCTTC. Protein product: CASSAYNEQFF. This chain uses TRBV19 with TRBJ2-1; D remains unclear. Per the germline V gene, CDR1 is LNHDA and CDR2 is SQIVND (reference sequence). V lost 5 bases and J 4 bases, leaving 3 bases between the germline ends. CDR3 size: 11 residues. Using reference TRBV19 and TRBJ2-1 for the parts outside the CDR3, the full variable domain is DGGITQSPKYLFRKEGQNVTLSCEQNLNHDAMYWYRQDPGQGLRLIYYSQIVNDFQKGDIAEGYSVSREKKESFPLTVTSAQKNPTAFYLCASSAYNEQFFGPGTRLTVL.

This chain joins TRBV28 and TRBJ1-1, with TRBD1 identical over 7 bases. This CDR3 is built from 14 residues. V was pared by 5 bases and J by 5 bases, with 8 bases of the junction left unmatched. CDR1 and CDR2 (germline): MDHEN, SYDVKM. The CDR3 DNA reads as TGTGCCAGCAGTAACCCAAACAGGGGTACTGAAGCTTTCTTT. It yields the protein CASSNPNRGTEAFF.